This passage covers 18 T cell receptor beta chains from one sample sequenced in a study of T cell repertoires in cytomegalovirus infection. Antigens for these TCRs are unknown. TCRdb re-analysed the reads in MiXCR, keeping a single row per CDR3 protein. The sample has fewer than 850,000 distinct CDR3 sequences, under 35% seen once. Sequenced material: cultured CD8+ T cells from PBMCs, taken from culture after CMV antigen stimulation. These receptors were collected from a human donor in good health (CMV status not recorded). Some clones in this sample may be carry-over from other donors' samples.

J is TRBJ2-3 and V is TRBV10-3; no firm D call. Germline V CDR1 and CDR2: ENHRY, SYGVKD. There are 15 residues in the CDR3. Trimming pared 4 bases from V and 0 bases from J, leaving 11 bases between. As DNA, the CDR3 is TGTGCCATCAGTGTAGGCGGTTCTAGCACAGATACGCAGTATTTT. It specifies CAISVGGSSTDTQYF.

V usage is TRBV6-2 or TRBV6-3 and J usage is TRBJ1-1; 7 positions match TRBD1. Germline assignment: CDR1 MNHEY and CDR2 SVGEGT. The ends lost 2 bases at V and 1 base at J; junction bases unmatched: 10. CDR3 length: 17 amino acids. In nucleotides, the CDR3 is TGTGCCAGCAGTTACACTCGTGACAGGGCGAGGAACACTGAAGCTTTCTTT. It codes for CASSYTRDRARNTEAFF.

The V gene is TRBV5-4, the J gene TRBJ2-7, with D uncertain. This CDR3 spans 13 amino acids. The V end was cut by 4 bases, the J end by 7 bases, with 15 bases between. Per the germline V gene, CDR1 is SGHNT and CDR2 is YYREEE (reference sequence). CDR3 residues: CASSPREASEQYF. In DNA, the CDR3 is TGTGCCAGCAGCCCCAGAGAGGCCTCGGAGCAGTACTTC.

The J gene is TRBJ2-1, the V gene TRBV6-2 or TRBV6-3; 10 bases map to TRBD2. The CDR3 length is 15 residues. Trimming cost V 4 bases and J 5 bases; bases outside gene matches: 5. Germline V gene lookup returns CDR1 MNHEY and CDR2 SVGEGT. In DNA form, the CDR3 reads TGTGCCAGCAGTTCCTTAGCGGGGGGTAACAATGAGCAGTTCTTC. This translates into CASSSLAGGNNEQFF.

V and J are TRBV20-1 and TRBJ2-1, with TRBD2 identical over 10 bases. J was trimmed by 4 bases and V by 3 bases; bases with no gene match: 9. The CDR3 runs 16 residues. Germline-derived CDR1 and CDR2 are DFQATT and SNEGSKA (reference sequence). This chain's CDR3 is CSARRLAGDWYNEQFF. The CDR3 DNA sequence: TGCAGTGCTAGGCGGCTAGCGGGAGATTGGTACAATGAGCAGTTCTTC.

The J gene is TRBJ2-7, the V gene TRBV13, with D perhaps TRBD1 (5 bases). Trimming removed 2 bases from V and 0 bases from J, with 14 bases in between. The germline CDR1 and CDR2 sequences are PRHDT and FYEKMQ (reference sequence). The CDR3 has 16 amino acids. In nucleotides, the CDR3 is TGTGCCAGCAGCTTACTTTCAGGGCCCAGCTCCTACGAGCAGTACTTC. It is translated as CASSLLSGPSSYEQYF.

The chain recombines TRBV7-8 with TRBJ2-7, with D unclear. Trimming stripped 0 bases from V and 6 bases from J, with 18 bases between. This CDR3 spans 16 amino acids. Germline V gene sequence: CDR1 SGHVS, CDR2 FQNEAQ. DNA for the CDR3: TGTGCCAGCAGCTTAGCGGTGTCACTTTTCTTAAGCGAGCAGTACGTC. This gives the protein CASSLAVSLFLSEQYV.

DNA of the CDR3: TGTGCCAGCACCCTTTCGGATTCTGGGGCCAACGTCCTGACTTTC. This translates into CASTLSDSGANVLTF. This rearrangement joins TRBV12-3 or TRBV12-4 to TRBJ2-6; D unclear. The V end lost 7 bases, the J end lost 1 base, and 11 bases lay between the germline ends. CDR3 length equals 15 residues.

The CDR3 protein is CASRDRGGGQPQHF. CDR3 in DNA: TGTGCCAGCAGGGACAGGGGAGGGGGTCAGCCCCAGCATTTT. The chain has TRBV28 and TRBJ1-5; the match to TRBD1 covers 9 bases. This CDR3 is 14 amino acids long. The germline V gene has CDR1 MDHEN and CDR2 SYDVKM. J was trimmed by 6 bases and V by 6 bases; bases with no gene match: 6.

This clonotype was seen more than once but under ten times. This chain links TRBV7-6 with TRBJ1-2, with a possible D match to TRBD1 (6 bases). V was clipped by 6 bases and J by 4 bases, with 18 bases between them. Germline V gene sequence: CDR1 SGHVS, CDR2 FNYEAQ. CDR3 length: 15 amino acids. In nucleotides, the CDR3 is TGTGCCAGCAGTTTACAGGGATCAAGGAGCTATGGCTACACCTTC. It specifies CASSLQGSRSYGYTF. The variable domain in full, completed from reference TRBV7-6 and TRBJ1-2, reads GAGVSQSPRYKVTKRGQDVALRCDPISGHVSLYWYRQALGQGPEFLTYFNYEAQQDKSGLPNDRFSAERPEGSISTLTIQRTEQRDSAMYRCASSLQGSRSYGYTFGSGTRLTVV.

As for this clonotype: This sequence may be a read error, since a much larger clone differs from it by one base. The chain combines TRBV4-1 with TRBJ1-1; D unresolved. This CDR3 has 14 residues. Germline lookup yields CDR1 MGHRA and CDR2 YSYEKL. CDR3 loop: CATSQTALNTEAFF. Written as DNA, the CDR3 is TGCGCCACCAGCCAAACGGCTTTGAACACTGAAGCTTTCTTT.

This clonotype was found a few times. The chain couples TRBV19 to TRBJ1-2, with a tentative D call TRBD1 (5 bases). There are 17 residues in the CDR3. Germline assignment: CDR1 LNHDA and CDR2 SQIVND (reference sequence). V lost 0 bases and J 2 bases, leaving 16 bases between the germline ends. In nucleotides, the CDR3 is TGTGCCAGTAGTATAGATTCCGGGGGATTGCTCAACTATGGCTACACCTTC. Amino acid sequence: CASSIDSGGLLNYGYTF.

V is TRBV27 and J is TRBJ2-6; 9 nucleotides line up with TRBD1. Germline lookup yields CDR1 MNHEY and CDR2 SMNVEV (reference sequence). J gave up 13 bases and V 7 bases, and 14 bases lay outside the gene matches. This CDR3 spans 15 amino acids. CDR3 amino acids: CASKETGGRDRVLTF. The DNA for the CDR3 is TGTGCCAGCAAGGAGACAGGGGGTAGGGATAGAGTCCTGACTTTC.

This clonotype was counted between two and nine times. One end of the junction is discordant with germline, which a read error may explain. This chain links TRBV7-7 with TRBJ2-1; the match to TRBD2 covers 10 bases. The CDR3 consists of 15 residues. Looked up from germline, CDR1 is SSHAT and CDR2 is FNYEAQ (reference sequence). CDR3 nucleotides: TGTGCTAGCAGTTATTCTAGCGGGGGTTCTAATGAGCAGTTCTTC. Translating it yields CASSYSSGGSNEQFF.

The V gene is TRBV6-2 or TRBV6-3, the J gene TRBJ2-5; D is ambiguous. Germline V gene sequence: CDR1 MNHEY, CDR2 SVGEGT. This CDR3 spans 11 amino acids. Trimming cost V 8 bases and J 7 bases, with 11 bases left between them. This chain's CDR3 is CASGPVRTQYF. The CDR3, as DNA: TGTGCCAGCGGACCCGTCCGGACCCAGTACTTC.

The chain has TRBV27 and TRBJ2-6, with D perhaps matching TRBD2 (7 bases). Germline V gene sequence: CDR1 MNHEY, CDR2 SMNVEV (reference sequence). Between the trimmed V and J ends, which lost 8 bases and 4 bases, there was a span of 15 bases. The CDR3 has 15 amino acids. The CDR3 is CASLARGAGANVLTF. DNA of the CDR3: TGTGCCAGCCTAGCCCGGGGGGCAGGGGCCAACGTCCTGACTTTC.

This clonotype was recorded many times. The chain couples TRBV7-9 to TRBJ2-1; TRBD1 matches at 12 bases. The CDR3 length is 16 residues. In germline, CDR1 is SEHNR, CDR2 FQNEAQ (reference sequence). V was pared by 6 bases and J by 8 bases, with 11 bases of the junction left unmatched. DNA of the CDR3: TGTGCCAGCAGAGACCTCCCGGGACAGGGGGCCGATGAGCAGTTCTTC. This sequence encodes CASRDLPGQGADEQFF.

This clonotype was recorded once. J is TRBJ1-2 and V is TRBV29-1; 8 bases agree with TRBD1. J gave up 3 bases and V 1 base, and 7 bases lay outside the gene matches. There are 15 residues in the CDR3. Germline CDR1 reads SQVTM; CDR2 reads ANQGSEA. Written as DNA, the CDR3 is TGCAGCGTTGAAGTCTCTGGACAGGGTTACTATGGCTACACCTTC. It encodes CSVEVSGQGYYGYTF.